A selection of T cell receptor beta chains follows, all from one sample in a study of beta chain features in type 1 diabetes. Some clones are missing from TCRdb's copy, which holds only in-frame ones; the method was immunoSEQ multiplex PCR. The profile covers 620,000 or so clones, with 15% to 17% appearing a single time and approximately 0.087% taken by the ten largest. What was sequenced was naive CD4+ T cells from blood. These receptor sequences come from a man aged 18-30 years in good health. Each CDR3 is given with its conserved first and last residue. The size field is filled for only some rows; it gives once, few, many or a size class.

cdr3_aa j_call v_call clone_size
CASSARTSGGAWDTQYF TRBJ2-3 TRBV9 few
CASSLTTRTSFYNEQFF TRBJ2-1 TRBV7-9 NA
CASSLQGIDTEAFF TRBJ1-1 TRBV5-1 few
CASLNRPNRLEKLFF TRBJ1-4 TRBV2 few
CVTRAGNTIYF TRBJ1-3 TRBV28 many
CASSQAISGGELFF TRBJ2-2 TRBV4-1 NA
CASSRQPNSYNEQFF TRBJ2-1 TRBV7-7 NA
CASSQRTSGFSTDTQYF TRBJ2-3 TRBV28 NA
CASSDGGVGEKLFF TRBJ1-4 TRBV25-1 NA
CASSLVGGRQETQYF TRBJ2-5 TRBV5-8 few
CASSSTHEQYF TRBJ2-7 TRBV7-9 many
CASSPIHQGSHEQYF TRBJ2-7 TRBV18 NA
CASSLGPTDAYEQYF TRBJ2-7 TRBV5-4 few
CASSETGGGRLETQYF TRBJ2-5 TRBV9 NA
CAISLGQGQGTEAFF TRBJ1-1 TRBV10-3 few
CASSTITGNNSPLHF TRBJ1-6 TRBV5-1 NA
CASGVKGETQYF TRBJ2-5 TRBV27 NA
CASSQDMSGGGYTQYF TRBJ2-3 TRBV4-2 NA
CASGLTGGNQPQHF TRBJ1-5 TRBV2 few
CASGAGDRVRETQYF TRBJ2-5 TRBV12-5 few
CASSPRTGNTGELFF TRBJ2-2 TRBV5-1 NA
CATRPIYGMADTQYF TRBJ2-3 TRBV6-6 NA
CSVCHHLTEIEAFF TRBJ1-1 TRBV29-1 NA
CASSLGGTGVYEQYF TRBJ2-7 TRBV5-1 once
CASSIARDTLYEQYF TRBJ2-7 TRBV5-1 few
CSVVGSSMNTEAFF TRBJ1-1 TRBV29-1 few
CASRGSQAMNTEAFF TRBJ1-1 TRBV28 NA
CASSRATNEKLFF TRBJ1-4 TRBV5-4 few
CASRAGNTGELFF TRBJ2-2 TRBV25-1 few
CASSLGTGGNQPQHF TRBJ1-5 TRBV5-4 few
CASSFTAGEGTQYF TRBJ2-5 TRBV7-2 few
CASSPRDTQYF TRBJ2-3 TRBV18 few
CASSLVQGSYIQYF TRBJ2-4 TRBV5-1 NA
CASSPPAGELFF TRBJ2-2 TRBV18 NA
CASSIRGTQHYEQYF TRBJ2-7 TRBV19 few
CASRSGGYLITDTQYF TRBJ2-3 TRBV7-2 NA
CASSFLWSAGGNEQFF TRBJ2-1 TRBV28 few
CASSFAGRGLQETQYF TRBJ2-5 TRBV7-6 few
CASSQKGLVKNIQYF TRBJ2-4 TRBV23-1 NA
CASSPGYSNQPQHF TRBJ1-5 TRBV7-2 few
CASSLLEGFF TRBJ2-2 TRBV7-2 NA
CASSADSMNTEAFF TRBJ1-1 TRBV7-3 NA
CASSFGGDQPQHF TRBJ1-5 TRBV6-6 few
CASRDRGLREQYF TRBJ2-7 TRBV19 NA
CASSSTSTLYEQYF TRBJ2-7 TRBV7-9 few
CASSDINYGYTF TRBJ1-2 TRBV5-1 NA
CASSRISGGAWEKQFF TRBJ2-1 TRBV9 NA
CASRETGPANTEAFF TRBJ1-1 TRBV28 few
CASSLGGWNYGYTF TRBJ1-2 TRBV28 few
CASSPDSLHSGDTEAFF TRBJ1-1 TRBV5-1 NA